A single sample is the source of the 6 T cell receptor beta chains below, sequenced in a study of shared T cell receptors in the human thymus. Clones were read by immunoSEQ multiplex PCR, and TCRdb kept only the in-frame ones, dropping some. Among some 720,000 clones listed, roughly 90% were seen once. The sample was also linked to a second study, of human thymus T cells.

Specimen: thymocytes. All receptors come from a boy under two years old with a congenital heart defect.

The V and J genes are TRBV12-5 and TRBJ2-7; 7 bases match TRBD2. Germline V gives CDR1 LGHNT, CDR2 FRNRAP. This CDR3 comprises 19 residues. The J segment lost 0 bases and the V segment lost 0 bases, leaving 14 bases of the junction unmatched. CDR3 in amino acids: CASGLVPSPREGSSYEQYF. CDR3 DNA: TGTGCTAGTGGTTTGGTCCCCTCGCCAAGGGAGGGTAGCTCCTACGAGCAGTACTTC.

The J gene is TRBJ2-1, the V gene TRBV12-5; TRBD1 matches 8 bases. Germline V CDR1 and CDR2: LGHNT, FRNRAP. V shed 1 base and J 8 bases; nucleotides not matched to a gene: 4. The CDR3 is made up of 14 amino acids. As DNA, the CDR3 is TGTGCTAGTGGTTTGGGGACAGGGATCCATGAGCAGTTCTTC. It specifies CASGLGTGIHEQFF.

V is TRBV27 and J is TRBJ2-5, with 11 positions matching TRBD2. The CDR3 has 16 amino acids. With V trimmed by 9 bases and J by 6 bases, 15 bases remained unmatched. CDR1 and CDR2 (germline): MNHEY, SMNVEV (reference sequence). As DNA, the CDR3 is TGTGCCAGAAACATTAGCGGGAGGGCCCTCGGGAAGACCCAGTACTTC. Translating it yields CARNISGRALGKTQYF.

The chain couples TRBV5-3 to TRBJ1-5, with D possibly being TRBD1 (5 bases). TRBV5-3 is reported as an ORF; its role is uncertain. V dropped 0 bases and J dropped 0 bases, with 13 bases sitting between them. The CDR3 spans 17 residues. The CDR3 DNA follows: TGTGCCAGAAGCTTGGAACAGGCGATATATAGCAATCAGCCCCAGCATTTT. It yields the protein CARSLEQAIYSNQPQHF.

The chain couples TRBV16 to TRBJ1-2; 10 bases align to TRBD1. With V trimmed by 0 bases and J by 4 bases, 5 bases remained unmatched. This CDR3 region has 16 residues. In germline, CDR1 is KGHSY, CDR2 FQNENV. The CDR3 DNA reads TGTGCCAGCAGCCAATCCGGGACAGGGGCTACCTATGGCTACACCTTC. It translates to CASSQSGTGATYGYTF. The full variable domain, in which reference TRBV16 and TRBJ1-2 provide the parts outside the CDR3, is GEEVAQTPKHLVRGEGQKAKLYCAPIKGHSYVFWYQQVLKNEFKFLISFQNENVFDETGMPKERFSAKCLPNSPCSLEIQATKLEDSAVYFCASSQSGTGATYGYTFGSGTRLTVV.

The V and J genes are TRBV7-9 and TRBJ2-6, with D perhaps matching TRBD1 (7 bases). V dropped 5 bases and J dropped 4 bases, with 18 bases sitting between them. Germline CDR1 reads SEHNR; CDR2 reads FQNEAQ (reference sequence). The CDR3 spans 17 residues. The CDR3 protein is CASSPTTQGRGANVLTF. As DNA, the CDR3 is TGTGCCAGCAGCCCCACTACACAGGGGAGGGGGGCCAACGTCCTGACTTTC. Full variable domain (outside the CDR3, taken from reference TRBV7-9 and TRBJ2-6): DTGVSQNPRHKITKRGQNVTFRCDPISEHNRLYWYRQTLGQGPEFLTYFQNEAQLEKSRLLSDRFSAERPKGSFSTLEIQRTEQGDSAMYLCASSPTTQGRGANVLTFGAGSRLTVL.